Shown below are 20 T cell receptor beta chains from a single sample sequenced in a study of T cells in Graves' hyperthyroidism and ophthalmopathy. RNA transcripts served as the template for amplifying TCR beta CDR3 regions. When the TCR CDR3 underwent first-round RT-PCR, the HTBI primer set was used. TCRdb independently ran MiXCR on the multiplex PCR reads; one entry per CDR3 protein. The sample shows hundreds of thousands of distinct CDR3 sequences, around 15% of them seen only once. The sequenced sample consisted of blood. The receptors here all came from a man between 18 and 35 years old with Graves' ophthalmopathy.

This clonotype was detected only a few times. V gene TRBV19 combines with J gene TRBJ2-2, with 7 positions matching TRBD1. CDR3 size: 16 residues. Germline V gene data show CDR1 as LNHDA and CDR2 as SQIVND (reference sequence). V shed 2 bases and J 1 base; nucleotides not matched to a gene: 4. Here the CDR3 reads CASSIPGQRNTGELFF. As DNA, the CDR3 is TGTGCCAGTAGTATACCGGGACAGCGGAACACCGGGGAGCTGTTTTTT. Complete variable domain (other parts from reference TRBV19 and TRBJ2-2): DGGITQSPKYLFRKEGQNVTLSCEQNLNHDAMYWYRQDPGQGLRLIYYSQIVNDFQKGDIAEGYSVSREKKESFPLTVTSAQKNPTAFYLCASSIPGQRNTGELFFGEGSRLTVL.

The sample holds a few counts of this clonotype. This sequence joins TRBV20-1 and TRBJ1-2; no definite D call. Between the trimmed V and J ends, which lost 0 bases and 8 bases, there was a span of 10 bases. Germline V gene lookup returns CDR1 DFQATT and CDR2 SNEGSKA (reference sequence). The length of the CDR3 is 12 residues. The CDR3 DNA follows: TGCAGTGCTAGAGATTTCAGATGGGGCTACACCTTC. Amino acids: CSARDFRWGYTF.

This chain joins TRBV25-1 and TRBJ2-1; maybe TRBD2 (6 bases). The germline V gene encodes CDR1 MGHDK and CDR2 SYGVNS. The CDR3 sequence is 14 residues long. V lost 3 bases to trimming and J lost 9 bases, with 15 bases between them. The CDR3 nucleotides are TGTGCCAGCAGTGAGACTAGTAATTTCGGTGAGCAGTTCTTC. This translates into CASSETSNFGEQFF. The full variable domain, rest sourced from reference TRBV25-1 and TRBJ2-1, is EADIYQTPRYLVIGTGKKITLECSQTMGHDKMYWYQQDPGMELHLIHYSYGVNSTEKGDLSSESTVSRIRTEHFPLTLESARPSHTSQYLCASSETSNFGEQFFGPGTRLTVL.

A remark on this clonotype: Just one base apart from a much larger clone, this may be a read error. The V gene is TRBV3-1, the J gene TRBJ1-6, with 9 bases that match TRBD1. J was trimmed by 10 bases and V by 3 bases; bases with no gene match: 7. The CDR3 length is 15 residues. Per germline, CDR1 LGHDT and CDR2 YNNKEL (reference sequence). The CDR3 sequence: CASSQRDRELSPLHF. The DNA of the CDR3 is TGTGCCAGCAGCCAGCGGGACAGGGAATTATCACCCCTCCACTTT.

With respect to this clonotype: Being one base from a much bigger clone, this may be a read error. The rearrangement uses TRBV10-2 and TRBJ2-5, with 7 bases fitting TRBD1. V gave up 6 bases and J gave up 1 base; unmatched junction bases: 14. The CDR3 spans 17 residues. The V gene's germline CDR1 is WSHSY and CDR2 SAAADI. This chain's CDR3 is CASRDRAIYSSQETQYF. The CDR3 bases are TGCGCCAGCAGAGACAGGGCCATTTACTCAAGCCAAGAGACCCAGTACTTC.

This clonotype was counted ten times or more. This sequence joins TRBV18 and TRBJ2-7; D call uncertain. Germline assignment: CDR1 KGHSH and CDR2 LQKENI. The CDR3 is made up of 16 amino acids. Trimming cost V 2 bases and J 3 bases, with 17 bases left between them. DNA of the CDR3: TGTGCCAGCTCACCAAGCATGGACGGGCCTTTCTACGAGCAGTACTTC. Protein product: CASSPSMDGPFYEQYF.

This clonotype was seen many times. CDR3 loop: CASSFTGGETEAFF. The CDR3, as DNA: TGTGCCAGCTCGTTCACAGGGGGAGAGACTGAAGCTTTCTTT. This sequence joins TRBV18 and TRBJ1-1; 8 positions agree with TRBD1. The CDR3 spans 14 residues. Germline V CDR1 and CDR2: KGHSH, LQKENI. V lost 6 bases and J lost 5; bases outside the gene matches: 8.

This clonotype occurred a few times. A clone one base away is much larger, so this may be a read error. V usage is TRBV6-2 or TRBV6-3 and J usage is TRBJ2-7, with 8 positions matching TRBD2. Unmatched junction bases numbered 11, after V lost 7 bases and J lost 12 bases. The length of the CDR3 is 12 residues. CDR1 MNHEY and CDR2 SVGEGT come from the germline V gene. CDR3: CASIDYTGGRYF. CDR3 coding DNA: TGTGCCAGCATAGACTATACGGGGGGGCGGTACTTC.

This clonotype was counted only a few times. V gene TRBV7-9 combines with J gene TRBJ1-3, with D unclear. Trimming removed 4 bases at V and 8 bases at J, with 12 bases between. The CDR3 is 13 residues long. The germline V gene encodes CDR1 SEHNR and CDR2 FQNEAQ (reference sequence). The chain's CDR3 is CASSYEFADTIYF. CDR3 nucleotides: TGTGCCAGCAGCTACGAATTTGCGGACACCATATATTTT.

In this sample, this clonotype turned up many times. This chain connects TRBV5-1 to TRBJ2-7; no reliable D call. V was cut by 2 bases and J by 5 bases, with 14 bases left in between. Per the germline V gene, CDR1 is SGHRS and CDR2 is YFSETQ. The CDR3 covers 14 residues. The CDR3 nucleotides read TGCGCCAGCAGCTTTAGGGAACTCCTCCACGAGCAGTACTTC. It encodes CASSFRELLHEQYF.

This clonotype showed up many times. V usage is TRBV5-1 and J usage is TRBJ1-1; 8 bases are shared with TRBD1. V dropped 4 bases and J dropped 4; count of bases not matched to a gene: 6. Germline V gives CDR1 SGHRS, CDR2 YFSETQ. The CDR3 extends over 14 amino acids. CDR3 sequence reads: CASSSRGPSTEAFF. The CDR3 DNA sequence: TGCGCCAGCAGCAGCAGGGGGCCTAGCACTGAAGCTTTCTTT.

In its sample, this clonotype was seen many times. The chain links TRBV10-3 to TRBJ2-2, with 13 positions matching TRBD2. The CDR3 sequence is 17 residues long. Per the germline V gene, CDR1 is ENHRY and CDR2 is SYGVKD. The V segment lost 10 bases and the J segment 0 bases; nucleotides outside the gene matches: 8. CDR3 in DNA: TGTGCCACCAAATCCGGGACTAGCGGGACGAACACCGGGGAGCTGTTTTTT. This gives the protein CATKSGTSGTNTGELFF.

This clonotype showed up many times. J is TRBJ2-3 and V is TRBV20-1; 9 nucleotides match TRBD1. The CDR3 loop spans 13 amino acids. Germline CDR1 is DFQATT and CDR2 is SNEGSKA (reference sequence). J lost 3 bases, V lost 7 bases, and 5 bases had no gene match. CDR3 amino acids: CSERDRVTDTQYF. CDR3 nucleotides: TGCAGTGAGCGGGACAGGGTGACAGATACGCAGTATTTT.

There are many counts of this clonotype. The gene calls are TRBV28 and TRBJ1-3; D uncertain. CDR3 length: 14 residues. Trimming pared 0 bases from V and 8 bases from J, leaving 11 bases between. The germline CDR1 and CDR2 sequences are MDHEN and SYDVKM. Here the CDR3 DNA reads TGTGCCAGCAGTTTATGGTTACAGTTAGACACCATATATTTT. Its translation is CASSLWLQLDTIYF.

The chain recombines TRBV11-2 with TRBJ2-3, with TRBD2 matching over 8 bases. Losses at the gene ends were 10 bases for V and 1 base for J; bases not matched to a gene: 10. The germline gives CDR1 SGHAT, CDR2 FQNNGV. The length of the CDR3 is 15 residues. CDR3 region: CAISSQAGGTDTQYF. In nucleotides, the CDR3 is TGTGCCATTTCGTCCCAAGCGGGGGGCACAGATACGCAGTATTTT.

The chain links TRBV15 to TRBJ2-3; 7 positions match TRBD2. The CDR3 extends over 14 amino acids. V lost 5 bases to trimming and J lost 2 bases; unmatched junction nucleotides: 4. CDR1 is LNHNV, CDR2 YYDKDF, per germline (reference sequence). The CDR3 DNA sequence: TGTGCCACCAGCCATGGGGGGGACACAGATACGCAGTATTTT. It yields the protein CATSHGGDTDTQYF.

This rearrangement joins TRBV5-1 to TRBJ1-2; D may be TRBD1 (5 bases). Looked up from germline, CDR1 is SGHRS and CDR2 is YFSETQ. Trimming shortened V by 0 bases and J by 6 bases, and 15 bases separated the two germline ends. CDR3 size: 15 residues. The CDR3 spells CASSLVSGPRDGYTF. In nucleotides, the CDR3 is TGCGCCAGCAGCTTGGTTTCGGGGCCAAGGGATGGCTACACCTTC.

The chain links TRBV7-9 to TRBJ1-1, with D possibly matching TRBD1 (6 bases). This CDR3 spans 11 amino acids. The germline gives CDR1 SEHNR, CDR2 FQNEAQ (reference sequence). Trimming removed 10 bases from V and 6 bases from J, with 12 bases in between. The CDR3 loop reads CAIDWGPEAFF. The CDR3, as DNA: TGTGCCATTGATTGGGGGCCTGAAGCTTTCTTT.

This clonotype came up a few times. At one end, the junction sequence differs from germline, possibly due to a read error. V usage is TRBV4-1 and J usage is TRBJ2-7; D gene unclear. The germline V gene encodes CDR1 MGHRA and CDR2 YSYEKL. This CDR3 contains 13 residues. The CDR3 coding sequence is TGCGCCAGCAGCCAAGGGCAGGCCTACGAGCAGCACTTC. Its translation: CASSQGQAYEQHF.

This clonotype has a count of ten or more. This chain joins TRBV11-2 and TRBJ2-1; D is perhaps TRBD1 (5 bases). With 1 base removed from V and 8 bases from J, the gap between germline ends came to 12 bases. Germline lookup yields CDR1 SGHAT and CDR2 FQNNGV. The CDR3 extends over 14 amino acids. Here the CDR3 DNA reads TGTGCCAGCAGCTTAGGGGCAGGGTTGTATGAGCAGTTCTTC. It translates to CASSLGAGLYEQFF.